A selection of T cell receptor beta chains follows, all from one sample in a study of CD8 T cells in Susac syndrome. MiXCR was run by TCRdb on the immunoSEQ multiplex PCR reads, yielding one entry per CDR3 protein. The repertoire holds approximately 150,000 distinct CDR3 sequences, with 80% to 95% as singletons. Sample: CD4+ T cells from PBMCs. The receptors stem from a human donor in good health. CDR3s include the opening cysteine and the closing phenylalanine or tryptophan. D genes are given only for firm matches. A row's size may be missing; if present it is once, few, many or a size class.

v_call: TRBV12-3/TRBV12-4
d_call: NA
j_call: TRBJ1-1
clone_size: NA
cdr3_aa: CASTWGRGAFF
cdr3_nt: TGTGCCAGCACCTGGGGGCGAGGAGCTTTCTTT

v_call: TRBV19
d_call: NA
j_call: TRBJ1-2
clone_size: NA
cdr3_aa: CASSGGYTF
cdr3_nt: TGTGCCAGTAGTGGCGGCTACACCTTC

v_call: TRBV3-1
d_call: NA
j_call: TRBJ1-1
clone_size: NA
cdr3_aa: CASSQAARGTEAFF
cdr3_nt: TGTGCCAGCAGCCAAGCAGCAAGGGGAACTGAAGCTTTCTTT

v_call: TRBV11-2
d_call: NA
j_call: TRBJ1-4
clone_size: NA
cdr3_aa: CASSLNVGDGEKLFF
cdr3_nt: TGTGCCAGCAGCTTAAACGTAGGGGATGGTGAAAAACTGTTTTTT

v_call: TRBV18
d_call: NA
j_call: TRBJ1-2
clone_size: NA
cdr3_aa: CASSPWGGADYGYTF
cdr3_nt: TGTGCCAGCTCACCGTGGGGGGGCGCGGACTATGGCTACACCTTC

v_call: TRBV13
d_call: TRBD1
j_call: TRBJ1-4
clone_size: NA
cdr3_aa: CASSRSSGTGGEKLFF
cdr3_nt: TGTGCCAGCAGCAGATCCTCCGGGACAGGGGGGGAAAAACTGTTTTTT

v_call: TRBV5-6
d_call: TRBD1
j_call: TRBJ2-4
clone_size: once
cdr3_aa: CASSLTPGQGMDIQYF
cdr3_nt: TGTGCCAGCAGCCTGACTCCGGGACAGGGTATGGACATTCAGTACTTC

v_call: TRBV20-1
d_call: NA
j_call: TRBJ2-2
clone_size: NA
cdr3_aa: CSAPRKEKAGTGELFF
cdr3_nt: TGCAGTGCTCCCCGAAAGGAGAAGGCGGGAACCGGGGAGCTGTTTTTT

v_call: TRBV14
d_call: NA
j_call: TRBJ1-2
clone_size: NA
cdr3_aa: CASSQDSGIYGYTF
cdr3_nt: TGTGCCAGCAGCCAAGACTCGGGAATCTATGGCTACACCTTC

v_call: TRBV30
d_call: NA
j_call: TRBJ2-4
clone_size: NA
cdr3_aa: CAWSVKSPNIQYF
cdr3_nt: TGTGCCTGGAGTGTGAAGTCTCCAAACATTCAGTACTTC

v_call: TRBV6-1
d_call: NA
j_call: TRBJ2-5
clone_size: NA
cdr3_aa: CASSEQQQETQYF
cdr3_nt: TGTGCCAGCAGTGAACAACAGCAAGAGACCCAGTACTTC

v_call: TRBV20-1
d_call: NA
j_call: TRBJ2-1
clone_size: NA
cdr3_aa: CSATLAGNEQFF
cdr3_nt: TGCAGTGCTACTCTGGCTGGTAATGAGCAGTTCTTC

v_call: TRBV7-9
d_call: NA
j_call: TRBJ1-1
clone_size: NA
cdr3_aa: CASSPTVNTEAFF
cdr3_nt: TGTGCCAGTAGTCCAACAGTGAACACTGAAGCTTTCTTT

v_call: TRBV12-3/TRBV12-4
d_call: NA
j_call: TRBJ1-1
clone_size: NA
cdr3_aa: CASSPQGFTEAFF
cdr3_nt: TGTGCCAGCAGTCCCCAGGGATTTACTGAAGCTTTCTTT

v_call: TRBV7-2
d_call: NA
j_call: TRBJ2-2
clone_size: NA
cdr3_aa: CASSLAAARRAGELFF
cdr3_nt: TGTGCCAGCAGCTTAGCGGCGGCCCGAAGGGCCGGGGAGCTGTTTTTT

v_call: TRBV19
d_call: NA
j_call: TRBJ1-5
clone_size: NA
cdr3_aa: CASSLTDNYPQPQHF
cdr3_nt: TGTGCCAGTAGTCTGACAGATAATTACCCTCAGCCCCAGCATTTT

v_call: TRBV2
d_call: NA
j_call: TRBJ1-5
clone_size: NA
cdr3_aa: CASSEQRNQPQHF
cdr3_nt: TGTGCCAGCAGTGAACAACGTAATCAGCCCCAGCATTTT

v_call: TRBV7-2
d_call: NA
j_call: TRBJ1-2
clone_size: NA
cdr3_aa: CASSGQSGFYGYTF
cdr3_nt: TGTGCCAGCAGCGGGCAATCAGGGTTCTATGGCTACACCTTC

v_call: TRBV20-1
d_call: NA
j_call: TRBJ1-6
clone_size: NA
cdr3_aa: CSANRENSPLHF
cdr3_nt: TGCAGTGCTAACAGGGAGAATTCACCCCTCCACTTT

v_call: TRBV29-1
d_call: TRBD1
j_call: TRBJ1-1
clone_size: NA
cdr3_aa: CSVRTGGSTEAFF
cdr3_nt: TGCAGCGTTAGGACAGGGGGCAGTACTGAAGCTTTCTTT

v_call: TRBV30
d_call: NA
j_call: TRBJ2-1
clone_size: NA
cdr3_aa: CAWTWSNEQFF
cdr3_nt: TGTGCCTGGACCTGGAGCAATGAGCAGTTCTTC

v_call: TRBV4-1
d_call: NA
j_call: TRBJ2-2
clone_size: NA
cdr3_aa: CASSLVKPGKLFF
cdr3_nt: TGCGCCAGCAGCCTAGTTAAACCGGGAAAGCTGTTTTTT

v_call: TRBV5-6
d_call: NA
j_call: TRBJ2-5
clone_size: NA
cdr3_aa: CASSYPGGEETQYF
cdr3_nt: TGTGCCAGCAGCTATCCAGGGGGGGAAGAGACCCAGTACTTC

v_call: TRBV5-6
d_call: NA
j_call: TRBJ2-1
clone_size: NA
cdr3_aa: CASSPGGGSRYNEQFF
cdr3_nt: TGTGCCAGCAGCCCCGGAGGGGGCTCGAGATACAATGAGCAGTTCTTC

v_call: TRBV18
d_call: NA
j_call: TRBJ2-7
clone_size: NA
cdr3_aa: CASSQDISYEQYF
cdr3_nt: TGTGCCAGCTCACAGGACATCTCCTACGAGCAGTACTTC

v_call: TRBV9
d_call: NA
j_call: TRBJ2-7
clone_size: NA
cdr3_aa: CASSSIGEEQYF
cdr3_nt: TGTGCCAGCAGCTCCATAGGAGAGGAGCAGTACTTC

v_call: TRBV5-1
d_call: TRBD1
j_call: TRBJ1-2
clone_size: NA
cdr3_aa: CASSLQGEDGYTF
cdr3_nt: TGCGCCAGCAGCTTGCAGGGGGAGGATGGCTACACCTTC

v_call: TRBV12-3/TRBV12-4
d_call: NA
j_call: TRBJ1-5
clone_size: NA
cdr3_aa: CASSLGRGQPQHF
cdr3_nt: TGTGCCAGCAGTTTAGGTCGGGGTCAGCCCCAGCATTTT

v_call: TRBV6-4
d_call: TRBD2
j_call: TRBJ2-1
clone_size: NA
cdr3_aa: CASSRELAGSYAEQFF
cdr3_nt: TGTGCCAGCAGTCGCGAACTAGCGGGCTCGTACGCTGAGCAGTTCTTC

v_call: TRBV20-1
d_call: NA
j_call: TRBJ1-3
clone_size: NA
cdr3_aa: CSARGDGNTIYF
cdr3_nt: TGCAGTGCCCGGGGGGATGGAAACACCATATATTTT

v_call: TRBV7-7
d_call: NA
j_call: TRBJ2-1
clone_size: NA
cdr3_aa: CASSLGWVGNNEQFF
cdr3_nt: TGTGCCAGCAGCTTAGGTTGGGTGGGGAACAATGAGCAGTTCTTC

v_call: TRBV29-1
d_call: TRBD1
j_call: TRBJ2-1
clone_size: NA
cdr3_aa: CSVGAGGTDSYNEQFF
cdr3_nt: TGCAGCGTCGGCGCAGGTGGGACAGACTCCTACAATGAGCAGTTCTTC

v_call: TRBV3-1
d_call: TRBD1
j_call: TRBJ2-3
clone_size: NA
cdr3_aa: CASSHADRGQVDTQYF
cdr3_nt: TGTGCCAGCAGCCACGCGGACAGGGGGCAGGTAGATACGCAGTATTTT

v_call: TRBV30
d_call: NA
j_call: TRBJ1-1
clone_size: NA
cdr3_aa: CAWSVSRNTEAFF
cdr3_nt: TGTGCCTGGAGTGTAAGCAGGAACACTGAAGCTTTCTTT

v_call: TRBV29-1
d_call: NA
j_call: TRBJ1-1
clone_size: NA
cdr3_aa: CSAAGANTEAFF
cdr3_nt: TGCAGCGCGGCGGGTGCGAACACTGAAGCTTTCTTT

v_call: TRBV2
d_call: TRBD2
j_call: TRBJ2-3
clone_size: NA
cdr3_aa: CASSAIPSASGGTQYF
cdr3_nt: TGTGCCAGCAGTGCTATCCCTAGCGCCAGCGGGGGGACGCAGTATTTT

v_call: TRBV2
d_call: NA
j_call: TRBJ2-3
clone_size: NA
cdr3_aa: CASSVLRTQYF
cdr3_nt: TGTGCCAGCAGCGTACTCCGTACGCAGTATTTT

v_call: TRBV6-5
d_call: NA
j_call: TRBJ1-1
clone_size: NA
cdr3_aa: CASSYWGAGTEAFF
cdr3_nt: TGTGCCAGCAGTTACTGGGGGGCCGGCACTGAAGCTTTCTTT

v_call: TRBV2
d_call: NA
j_call: TRBJ2-5
clone_size: NA
cdr3_aa: CAITDTTSRETQYF
cdr3_nt: TGTGCCATCACCGACACGACTAGTAGGGAGACCCAGTACTTC

v_call: TRBV7-9
d_call: NA
j_call: TRBJ1-1
clone_size: NA
cdr3_aa: CASGARNTEAFF
cdr3_nt: TGTGCCAGCGGTGCAAGAAACACTGAAGCTTTCTTT

v_call: TRBV20-1
d_call: NA
j_call: TRBJ2-3
clone_size: once
cdr3_aa: CSAEGGGGTDTQYF
cdr3_nt: TGCAGCGCCGAGGGAGGGGGGGGCACAGATACGCAGTATTTT

v_call: TRBV4-2
d_call: TRBD1
j_call: TRBJ2-6
clone_size: NA
cdr3_aa: CASSPGNPGQSLISGANVLTF
cdr3_nt: TGTGCCAGCAGCCCGGGGAATCCGGGACAGTCGCTTATCTCTGGGGCCAACGTCCTGACTTTC

v_call: TRBV12-3/TRBV12-4
d_call: NA
j_call: TRBJ2-2
clone_size: NA
cdr3_aa: CASSLMGGFYTGELFF
cdr3_nt: TGTGCCAGCAGTTTAATGGGCGGGTTCTACACCGGGGAGCTGTTTTTT

v_call: TRBV10-3
d_call: NA
j_call: TRBJ2-5
clone_size: NA
cdr3_aa: CAISPTGRETQYF
cdr3_nt: TGTGCCATCAGTCCTACTGGGCGGGAGACCCAGTACTTC

v_call: TRBV11-3
d_call: TRBD2
j_call: TRBJ2-3
clone_size: NA
cdr3_aa: CASSLGLGDTQYF
cdr3_nt: TGTGCCAGCAGTTTGGGACTAGGGGATACGCAGTATTTT

v_call: TRBV12-3/TRBV12-4
d_call: NA
j_call: TRBJ1-2
clone_size: few
cdr3_aa: CASSLGQGYGYTF
cdr3_nt: TGTGCCAGCAGTTTAGGGCAGGGCTATGGCTACACCTTC

v_call: TRBV29-1
d_call: TRBD1
j_call: TRBJ1-2
clone_size: NA
cdr3_aa: CSVERKTGDYGYTF
cdr3_nt: TGCAGCGTTGAAAGGAAGACAGGGGACTATGGCTACACCTTC

v_call: TRBV10-3
d_call: TRBD1
j_call: TRBJ2-1
clone_size: NA
cdr3_aa: CAISRQGNEQFF
cdr3_nt: TGTGCCATCAGTCGACAGGGGAATGAGCAGTTCTTC

v_call: TRBV19
d_call: TRBD1
j_call: TRBJ1-5
clone_size: NA
cdr3_aa: CASSLGQGYQPQHF
cdr3_nt: TGTGCCAGTAGCCTGGGACAGGGCTATCAGCCCCAGCATTTT

v_call: TRBV4-1
d_call: TRBD2
j_call: TRBJ2-3
clone_size: once
cdr3_aa: CASSQRLAGTTDTQYF
cdr3_nt: TGCGCCAGCAGCCAACGTCTAGCGGGGACCACAGATACGCAGTATTTT

v_call: TRBV29-1
d_call: TRBD1
j_call: TRBJ1-3
clone_size: NA
cdr3_aa: CSVDGQGATIYF
cdr3_nt: TGCAGCGTGGACGGACAGGGGGCAACCATATATTTT

v_call: TRBV27
d_call: NA
j_call: TRBJ2-5
clone_size: NA
cdr3_aa: CASSRSRPRQGLVETQYF
cdr3_nt: TGTGCCAGCAGTCGCAGCCGCCCGCGGCAGGGGCTTGTCGAGACCCAGTACTTC

v_call: TRBV11-3
d_call: TRBD2
j_call: TRBJ2-3
clone_size: NA
cdr3_aa: CASSSRSGGPDTQYF
cdr3_nt: TGTGCCAGCAGCTCCAGAAGCGGGGGACCAGATACGCAGTATTTT

v_call: TRBV7-2
d_call: TRBD1
j_call: TRBJ1-2
clone_size: NA
cdr3_aa: CASSYRGPYGYTF
cdr3_nt: TGTGCCAGCAGCTACAGGGGGCCCTATGGCTACACCTTC

v_call: TRBV27
d_call: NA
j_call: TRBJ1-2
clone_size: NA
cdr3_aa: CASSSALVSGYTF
cdr3_nt: TGTGCCAGCAGTTCTGCCCTCGTATCCGGCTACACCTTC